These 20 T cell receptor beta chains came from one sample sequenced in a study of OX40 agonist ivuxolimab in advanced cancers. Sequencing was performed with immunoSEQ multiplex PCR; in TCRdb, only in-frame clones are kept and a portion is missing. In the table there are around 100,000 clones, around 91% of which are singletons. The sequencing here drew on CD4+ or CD8+ T cells sorted from blood, taken in a trial of the OX40 agonist ivuxolimab. The source is an adult with an advanced solid tumor such as melanoma, head and neck, liver or kidney cancer.

The chain carries TRBV7-9 and TRBJ1-1; D remains ambiguous. Germline V gene sequence: CDR1 SEHNR, CDR2 FQNEAQ (reference sequence). With 8 bases removed from V and 1 base from J, the gap between germline ends came to 14 bases. The CDR3 consists of 14 residues. CDR3 protein: CASQRNSGNTEAFF. The DNA of the CDR3 is TGTGCCAGCCAGAGAAATTCAGGGAACACTGAAGCTTTCTTT.

With regard to this clone: Additional DNA sequences in this sample encode the identical CDR3. The V and J genes are TRBV6-1 and TRBJ2-2; D not resolved. The CDR3 loop spans 13 amino acids. Germline V gene sequence: CDR1 MNHNS, CDR2 SASEGT. With 4 bases removed from V and 0 bases from J, the gap between germline ends came to 3 bases. In nucleotides, the CDR3 is TGTGCCAGCAGTGTGTCGAACACCGGGGAGCTGTTTTTT. Amino acids: CASSVSNTGELFF.

V is TRBV6-1 and J is TRBJ2-7, with D hard to call. Germline V gene sequence: CDR1 MNHNS, CDR2 SASEGT. CDR3 length equals 14 residues. Trimming shortened V by 9 bases and J by 4 bases, and 19 bases separated the two germline ends. The DNA for the CDR3 is TGTGCCAGTAGAGCCGAGACTTCAAATTACGAGCAGTACTTC. Translation gives CASRAETSNYEQYF.

This clone was counted only a few times. The chain combines TRBV29-1 with TRBJ2-7; D remains unclear. The CDR3 length is 14 residues. V lost 5 bases and J lost 0, with 14 bases in between. Germline lookup yields CDR1 SQVTM and CDR2 ANQGSEA. DNA for the CDR3: TGCAGCGTTCTTCCAAGCGCTTACTCCTACGAGCAGTACTTC. Translating gives CSVLPSAYSYEQYF.

This chain links TRBV29-1 with TRBJ2-5, with 10 bases matching TRBD1. Per germline, CDR1 SQVTM and CDR2 ANQGSEA. V gave up 7 bases and J gave up 3 bases; unmatched junction bases: 8. This CDR3 comprises 14 residues. The DNA for the CDR3 is TGCAGCGGCCGACAGGGGGCGAGAAAAGAGACCCAGTACTTC. This sequence encodes CSGRQGARKETQYF.

The gene calls are TRBV27 and TRBJ2-2; D remains ambiguous. Trimming cost V 0 bases and J 6 bases, with 2 bases left between them. Germline assignment: CDR1 MNHEY and CDR2 SMNVEV (reference sequence). This CDR3 comprises 12 residues. CDR3 in amino acids: CASSLSAGELFF. In DNA, the CDR3 is TGTGCCAGCAGTTTATCGGCCGGGGAGCTGTTTTTT.

The chain employs TRBV6-1 and TRBJ2-1, with 14 bases identical to TRBD2. With V trimmed by 6 bases and J by 8 bases, 6 bases remained unmatched. Germline V CDR1 and CDR2: MNHNS, SASEGT. The CDR3 has 15 amino acids. This chain's CDR3 is CASRMGLAGVDEQFF. The CDR3 nucleotides are TGTGCCAGCAGGATGGGACTAGCGGGAGTCGATGAGCAGTTCTTC.

DNA for the CDR3: TGTGCCAGCAGTGAAATCGGGGTCGGTGAACTGTTTTTT. Its protein is CASSEIGVGELFF. The chain joins TRBV6-1 to TRBJ2-2; TRBD2 might be the D (5 bases). V was cut by 2 bases and J by 14 bases, with 15 bases left in between. In germline, CDR1 is MNHNS, CDR2 SASEGT. CDR3 size: 13 residues.

The V gene is TRBV15, the J gene TRBJ2-3; possibly TRBD1 for D (5 bases). Germline V CDR1 and CDR2: LNHNV, YYDKDF (reference sequence). The CDR3 runs 15 residues. The V and J ends lost 3 bases and 2 bases respectively, with 12 bases between them. CDR3 loop: CATSSQGKHTDTQYF. The DNA for the CDR3 is TGTGCCACCAGCAGCCAGGGTAAACACACAGATACGCAGTATTTT.

The chain is built from TRBV19 and TRBJ2-5; D possibly corresponds to TRBD1 (5 bases). V was clipped by 1 base and J by 5 bases, with 14 bases between them. Germline V gene sequence: CDR1 LNHDA, CDR2 SQIVND (reference sequence). CDR3 length: 15 amino acids. The CDR3 spells CASSIGAGSRETQYF. CDR3 bases: TGTGCCAGTAGTATAGGCGCAGGGTCGAGGGAGACCCAGTACTTC.

This clone was observed once. This chain joins TRBV11-2 and TRBJ1-5; weak D call: TRBD1 (5 bases). CDR1 and CDR2 (germline): SGHAT, FQNNGV. The V end lost 0 bases, the J end lost 4 bases, and 10 bases lay between the germline ends. This CDR3 is 15 amino acids long. In nucleotides, the CDR3 is TGTGCCAGCAGCTTAGATCTGGCAGGGAATCAGCCCCAGCATTTT. This codes for CASSLDLAGNQPQHF.

This clone was counted only a few times. The chain uses TRBV7-9 and TRBJ2-5; TRBD1 might be the D (6 bases). The CDR3 has 14 amino acids. CDR1 and CDR2 from the germline V gene are SEHNR and FQNEAQ (reference sequence). The germline V and J ends were trimmed by 0 bases and 4 bases, with 9 bases remaining between them. Written as DNA, the CDR3 is TGTGCCAGCAGCTTAGCCCAGGGGAGAGAGACCCAGTACTTC. Its protein product is CASSLAQGRETQYF.

This rearrangement joins TRBV6-5 to TRBJ2-6, with D tentatively TRBD1 (5 bases). Germline assignment: CDR1 MNHEY and CDR2 SVGAGI. Trimming shortened V by 0 bases and J by 0 bases, and 6 bases separated the two germline ends. The CDR3 loop spans 16 amino acids. The CDR3 nucleotides read TGTGCCAGCAGTTACTCAGGGGCCTCTGGGGCCAACGTCCTGACTTTC. This codes for CASSYSGASGANVLTF.

The genes are TRBV7-2 and TRBJ1-5, with D tentatively TRBD1 (5 bases). Between the trimmed V and J ends, which lost 2 bases and 2 bases, there was a span of 22 bases. Germline CDR1 SGHTA, CDR2 FQGNSA. The CDR3 is 19 amino acids. CDR3 bases: TGTGCCAGCAGCTTAATGGGACTCCCCCCATTGGTGGGCAATCAGCCCCAGCATTTT. Protein product: CASSLMGLPPLVGNQPQHF. Based on the CDR3 plus reference TRBV7-2 and TRBJ1-5, the full variable domain is GAGVSQSPSNKVTEKGKDVELRCDPISGHTALYWYRQSLGQGLEFLIYFQGNSAPDKSGLPSDRFSAERTGGSVSTLTIQRTQQEDSAVYLCASSLMGLPPLVGNQPQHFGDGTRLSIL.

The chain combines TRBV5-1 with TRBJ1-6; no definite D call. The CDR3 runs 13 residues. V dropped 5 bases and J dropped 6 bases, with 9 bases sitting between them. The germline V gene encodes CDR1 SGHRS and CDR2 YFSETQ. The CDR3 loop reads CASSRASNSPLHF. CDR3 coding DNA: TGCGCCAGCAGTAGGGCCTCTAATTCACCCCTCCACTTT.

CDR3 protein: CASSQDWGRATEAFF. In DNA, the CDR3 is TGCGCCAGCAGCCAAGATTGGGGCAGGGCCACTGAAGCTTTCTTT. V usage is TRBV4-1 and J usage is TRBJ1-1, with D perhaps matching TRBD1 (5 bases). V dropped 0 bases and J dropped 4 bases, with 12 bases sitting between them. In germline, CDR1 is MGHRA, CDR2 YSYEKL. The CDR3 has 15 amino acids.

The chain has TRBV30 and TRBJ2-4; 10 bases map to TRBD2. After removal of 2 bases from V and 6 bases from J, the junction contained 7 bases not matched to a gene. The CDR3 has 15 amino acids. CDR1 and CDR2 (germline): GTSNPN, SVGIG (reference sequence). CDR3 coding DNA: TGTGCCTGGAGTAGTCTAGCGGGAGTTGGAAACATTCAGTACTTC. It yields the protein CAWSSLAGVGNIQYF.

V is TRBV30 and J is TRBJ1-5; TRBD1 matches 11 bases. The CDR3 covers 14 residues. J gave up 0 bases and V 5 bases, and 0 bases lay outside the gene matches. Germline V gene lookup returns CDR1 GTSNPN and CDR2 SVGIG (reference sequence). CDR3 in DNA: TGTGCCTGGGGGACAGGGGGTAGCAATCAGCCCCAGCATTTT. It specifies CAWGTGGSNQPQHF.

This chain connects TRBV19 to TRBJ2-7; no clear D gene. The V end lost 1 base, the J end lost 3 bases, and 7 bases lay between the germline ends. Germline V gene data show CDR1 as LNHDA and CDR2 as SQIVND (reference sequence). CDR3 length: 13 amino acids. This chain's CDR3 is CASSIGRVYEQYF. The CDR3 coding sequence is TGTGCCAGTAGTATAGGTCGGGTCTACGAGCAGTACTTC.

The rearrangement links TRBV9 to TRBJ2-1; D gene ambiguous. There are 15 residues in the CDR3. From germline, CDR1 is SGDLS and CDR2 YYNGEE. V was trimmed by 1 base and J by 5 bases, leaving 13 bases between them. The CDR3 here is CASSVPPHEDNEQFF. The CDR3 nucleotides read TGTGCCAGCAGCGTACCCCCGCACGAGGACAATGAGCAGTTCTTC.